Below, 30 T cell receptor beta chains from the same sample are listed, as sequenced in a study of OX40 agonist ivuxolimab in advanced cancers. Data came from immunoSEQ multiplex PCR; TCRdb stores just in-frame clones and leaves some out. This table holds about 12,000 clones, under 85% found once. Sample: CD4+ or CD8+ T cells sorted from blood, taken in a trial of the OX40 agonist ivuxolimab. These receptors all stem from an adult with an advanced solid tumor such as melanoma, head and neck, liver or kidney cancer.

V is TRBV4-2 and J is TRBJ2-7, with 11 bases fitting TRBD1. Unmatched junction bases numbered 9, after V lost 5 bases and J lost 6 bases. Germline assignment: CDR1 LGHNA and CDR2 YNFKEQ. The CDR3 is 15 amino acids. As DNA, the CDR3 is TGTGCCAGCAGCTTTAGGACAGGGGGCGCGATCGAGCAGTACTTC. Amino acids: CASSFRTGGAIEQYF.

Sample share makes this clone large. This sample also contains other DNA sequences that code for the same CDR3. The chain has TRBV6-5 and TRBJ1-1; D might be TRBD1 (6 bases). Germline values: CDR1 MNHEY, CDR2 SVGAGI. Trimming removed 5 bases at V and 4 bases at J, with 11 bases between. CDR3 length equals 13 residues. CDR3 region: CASSKQGVTEAFF. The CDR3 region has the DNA TGTGCCAGCAGTAAACAGGGTGTCACTGAAGCTTTCTTT.

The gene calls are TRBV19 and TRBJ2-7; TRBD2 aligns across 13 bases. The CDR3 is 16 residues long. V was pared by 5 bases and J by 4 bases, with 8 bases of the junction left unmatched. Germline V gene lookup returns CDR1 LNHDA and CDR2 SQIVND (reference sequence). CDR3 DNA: TGTGCCAGTAGTTCCCTGACTAGCGGGAGGCCTTACGAGCAGTACTTC. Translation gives CASSSLTSGRPYEQYF.

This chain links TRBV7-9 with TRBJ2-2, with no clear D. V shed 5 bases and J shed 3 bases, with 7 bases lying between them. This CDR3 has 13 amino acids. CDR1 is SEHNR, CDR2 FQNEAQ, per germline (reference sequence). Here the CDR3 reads CASSPRDTGELFF. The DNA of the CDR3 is TGTGCCAGCAGCCCTAGGGACACCGGGGAGCTGTTTTTT. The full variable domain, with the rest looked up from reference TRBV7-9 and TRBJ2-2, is DTGVSQNPRHKITKRGQNVTFRCDPISEHNRLYWYRQTLGQGPEFLTYFQNEAQLEKSRLLSDRFSAERPKGSFSTLEIQRTEQGDSAMYLCASSPRDTGELFFGEGSRLTVL.

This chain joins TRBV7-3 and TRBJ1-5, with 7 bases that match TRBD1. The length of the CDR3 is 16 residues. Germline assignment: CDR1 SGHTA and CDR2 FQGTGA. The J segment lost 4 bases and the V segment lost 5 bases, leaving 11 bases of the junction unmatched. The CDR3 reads CASSPTQGQPNQPQHF. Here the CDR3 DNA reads TGTGCCAGCAGCCCTACCCAGGGACAGCCGAATCAGCCCCAGCATTTT.

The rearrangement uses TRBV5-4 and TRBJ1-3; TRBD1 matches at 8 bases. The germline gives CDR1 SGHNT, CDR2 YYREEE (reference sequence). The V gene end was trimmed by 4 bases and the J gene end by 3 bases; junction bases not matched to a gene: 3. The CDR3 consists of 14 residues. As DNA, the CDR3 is TGTGCCAGCAGCCAGGACAGGGTTGGAAACACCATATATTTT. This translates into CASSQDRVGNTIYF.

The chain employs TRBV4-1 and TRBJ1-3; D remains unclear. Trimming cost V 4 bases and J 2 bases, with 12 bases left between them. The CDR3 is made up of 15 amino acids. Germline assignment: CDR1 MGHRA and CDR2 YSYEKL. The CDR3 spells CASSLDPGAGNTIYF. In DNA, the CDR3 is TGCGCCAGCAGCCTCGACCCCGGGGCTGGAAACACCATATATTTT.

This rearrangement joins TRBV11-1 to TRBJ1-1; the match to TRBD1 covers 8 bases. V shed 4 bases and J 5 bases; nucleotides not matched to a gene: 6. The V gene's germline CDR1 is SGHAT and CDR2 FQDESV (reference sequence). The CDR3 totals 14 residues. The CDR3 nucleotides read TGTGCCAGCAGCTCTGCAGGGGGCGCGACTGAAGCTTTCTTT. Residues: CASSSAGGATEAFF.

CDR3 coding DNA: TGTGCCAGCAGCCCCCAGGGACGAAATGAGCAGTTCTTC. Its protein is CASSPQGRNEQFF. The rearrangement links TRBV7-3 to TRBJ2-1; either TRBD1 or TRBD2 may supply D (5 bases each). The CDR3 consists of 13 residues. Deletions cut 5 bases from V and 7 bases from J, with 12 bases between. Germline V gene data show CDR1 as SGHTA and CDR2 as FQGTGA. Full variable domain (remainder filled in from reference TRBV7-3 and TRBJ2-1): GAGVSQTPSNKVTEKGKYVELRCDPISGHTALYWYRQSLGQGPEFLIYFQGTGAADDSGLPNDRFFAVRPEGSVSTLKIQRTERGDSAVYLCASSPQGRNEQFFGPGTRLTVL.

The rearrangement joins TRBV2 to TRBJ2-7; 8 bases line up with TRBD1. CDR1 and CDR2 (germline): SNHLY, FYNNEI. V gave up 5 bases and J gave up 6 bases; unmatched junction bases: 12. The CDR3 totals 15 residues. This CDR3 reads CASSSRTGTLGEQYF. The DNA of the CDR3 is TGTGCCAGCAGTTCAAGGACAGGGACATTAGGCGAGCAGTACTTC.

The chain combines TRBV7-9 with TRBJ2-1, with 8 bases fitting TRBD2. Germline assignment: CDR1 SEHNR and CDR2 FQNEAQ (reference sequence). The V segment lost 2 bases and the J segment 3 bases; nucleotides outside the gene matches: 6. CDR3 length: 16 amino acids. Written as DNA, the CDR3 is TGTGCCAGCAGCTTAAAGGCGGGAGGTCACTACAATGAGCAGTTCTTC. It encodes CASSLKAGGHYNEQFF.

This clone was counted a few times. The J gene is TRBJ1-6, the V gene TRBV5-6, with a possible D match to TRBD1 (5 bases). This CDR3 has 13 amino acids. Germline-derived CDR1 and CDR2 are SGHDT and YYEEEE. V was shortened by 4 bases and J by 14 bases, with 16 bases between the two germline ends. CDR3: CASSGGTQPSLHF. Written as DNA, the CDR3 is TGTGCCAGCAGCGGTGGGACCCAGCCATCCCTCCACTTT.

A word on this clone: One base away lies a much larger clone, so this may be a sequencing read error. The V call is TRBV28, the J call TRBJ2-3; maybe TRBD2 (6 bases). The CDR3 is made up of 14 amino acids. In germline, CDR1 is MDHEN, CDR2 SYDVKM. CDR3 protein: CAGSFVAGTDTQYF. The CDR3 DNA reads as TGTGCCGGCAGTTTTGTAGCGGGCACAGATACGCAGTATTTT.

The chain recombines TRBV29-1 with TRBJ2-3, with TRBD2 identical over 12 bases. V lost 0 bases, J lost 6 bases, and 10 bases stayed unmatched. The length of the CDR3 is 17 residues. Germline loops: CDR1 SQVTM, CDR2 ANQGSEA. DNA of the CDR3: TGCAGCGTTGAAGATCCCCGGACTAGCGGGGTCCAGGATACGCAGTATTTT. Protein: CSVEDPRTSGVQDTQYF.

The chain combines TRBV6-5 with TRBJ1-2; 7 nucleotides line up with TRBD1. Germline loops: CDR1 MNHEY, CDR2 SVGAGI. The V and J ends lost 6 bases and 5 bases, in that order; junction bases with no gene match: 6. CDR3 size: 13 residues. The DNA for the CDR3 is TGTGCCAGCAGAGCCGGGACAGTTTATGGCTACACCTTC. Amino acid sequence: CASRAGTVYGYTF.

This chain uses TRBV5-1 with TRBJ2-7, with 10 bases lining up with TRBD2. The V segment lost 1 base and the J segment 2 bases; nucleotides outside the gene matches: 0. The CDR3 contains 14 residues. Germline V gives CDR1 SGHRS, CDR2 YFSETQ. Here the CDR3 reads CASSLTSGAYEQYF. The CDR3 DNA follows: TGCGCCAGCAGCTTGACTAGCGGGGCCTACGAGCAGTACTTC.

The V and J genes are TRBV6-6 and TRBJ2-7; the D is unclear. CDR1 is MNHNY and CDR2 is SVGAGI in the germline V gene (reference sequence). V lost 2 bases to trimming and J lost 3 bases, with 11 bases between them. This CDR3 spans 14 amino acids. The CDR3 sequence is CASSYRETIYEQYF. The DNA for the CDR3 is TGTGCCAGCAGTTACAGGGAAACGATCTACGAGCAGTACTTC.

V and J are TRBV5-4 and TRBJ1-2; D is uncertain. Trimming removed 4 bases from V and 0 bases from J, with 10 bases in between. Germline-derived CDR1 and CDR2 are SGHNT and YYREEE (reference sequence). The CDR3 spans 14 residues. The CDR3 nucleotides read TGTGCCAGCAGCACTTGGACGGCTAACTATGGCTACACCTTC. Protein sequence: CASSTWTANYGYTF.

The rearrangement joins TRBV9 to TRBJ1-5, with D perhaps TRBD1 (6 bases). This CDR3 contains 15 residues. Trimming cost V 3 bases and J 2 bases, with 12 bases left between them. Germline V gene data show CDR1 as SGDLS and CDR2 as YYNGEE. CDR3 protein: CASSAGGAGNQPQHF. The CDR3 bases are TGTGCCAGCAGCGCTGGGGGGGCTGGCAATCAGCCCCAGCATTTT.

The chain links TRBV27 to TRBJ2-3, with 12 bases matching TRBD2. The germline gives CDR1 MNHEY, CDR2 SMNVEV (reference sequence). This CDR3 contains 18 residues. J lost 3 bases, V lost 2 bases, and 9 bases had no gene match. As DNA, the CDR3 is TGTGCCAGCAGTTTAAACCCCCTAGCGGGAGGGGGGACAGATACGCAGTATTTT. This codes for CASSLNPLAGGGTDTQYF.

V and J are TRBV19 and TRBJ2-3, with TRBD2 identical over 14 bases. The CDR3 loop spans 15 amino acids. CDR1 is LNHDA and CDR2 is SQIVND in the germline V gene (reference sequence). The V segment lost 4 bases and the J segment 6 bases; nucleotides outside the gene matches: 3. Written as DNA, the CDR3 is TGTGCCAGTAGTAACCGACTAGCGGGGGGGGATACGCAGTATTTT. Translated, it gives CASSNRLAGGDTQYF.

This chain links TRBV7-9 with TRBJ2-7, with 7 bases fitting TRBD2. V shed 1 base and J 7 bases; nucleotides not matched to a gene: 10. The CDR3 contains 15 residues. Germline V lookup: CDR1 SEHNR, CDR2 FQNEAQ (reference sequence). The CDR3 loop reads CASSLGAGAPMEQYF. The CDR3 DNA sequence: TGTGCCAGCAGCTTAGGCGCGGGAGCCCCTATGGAGCAGTACTTC.

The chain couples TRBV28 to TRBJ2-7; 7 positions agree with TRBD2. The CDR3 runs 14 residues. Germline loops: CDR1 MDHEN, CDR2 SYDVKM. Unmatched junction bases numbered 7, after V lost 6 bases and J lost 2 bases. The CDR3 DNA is TGTGCCAGCAGCGTTACCGGGGGGACCTACGAGCAGTACTTC. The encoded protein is CASSVTGGTYEQYF.

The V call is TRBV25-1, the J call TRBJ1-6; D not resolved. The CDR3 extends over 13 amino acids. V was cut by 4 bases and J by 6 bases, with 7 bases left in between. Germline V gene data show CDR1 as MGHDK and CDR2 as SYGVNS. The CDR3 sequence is CASSGPFNSPLHF. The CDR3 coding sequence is TGTGCCAGCAGTGGGCCCTTTAATTCACCCCTCCACTTT.

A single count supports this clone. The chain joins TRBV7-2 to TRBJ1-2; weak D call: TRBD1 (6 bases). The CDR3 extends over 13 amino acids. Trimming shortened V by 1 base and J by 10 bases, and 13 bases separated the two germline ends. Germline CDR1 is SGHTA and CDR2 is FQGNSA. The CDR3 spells CASSLGGQFDYTF. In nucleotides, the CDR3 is TGTGCCAGCAGCTTAGGAGGACAGTTCGACTACACCTTC. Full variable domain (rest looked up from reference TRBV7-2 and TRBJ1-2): GAGVSQSPSNKVTEKGKDVELRCDPISGHTALYWYRQSLGQGLEFLIYFQGNSAPDKSGLPSDRFSAERTGGSVSTLTIQRTQQEDSAVYLCASSLGGQFDYTFGSGTRLTVV.

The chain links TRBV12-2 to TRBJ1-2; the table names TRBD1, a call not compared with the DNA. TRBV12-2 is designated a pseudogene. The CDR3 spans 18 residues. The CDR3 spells CASRLVGPRAGWNYGYTF. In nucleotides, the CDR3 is TGTGCAAGTCGCTTAGTTGGCCCCCGGGCAGGGTGGAACTATGGCTACACCTTC.

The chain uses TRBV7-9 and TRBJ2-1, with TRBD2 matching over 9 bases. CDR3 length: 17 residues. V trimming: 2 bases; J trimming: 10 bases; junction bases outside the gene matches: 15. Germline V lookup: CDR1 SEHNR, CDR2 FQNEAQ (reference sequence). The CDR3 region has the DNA TGTGCCAGCAGCTTATCATCAGGGGGACTAGCTGGGGACGAGCAGTTCTTC. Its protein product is CASSLSSGGLAGDEQFF.

The CDR3 sequence: CASSPLAGVDNEQFF. The CDR3 coding sequence is TGCGCCAGCAGTCCCTTAGCGGGAGTAGACAATGAGCAGTTCTTC. V and J are TRBV4-1 and TRBJ2-1; TRBD2 matches at 9 bases. The germline V gene has CDR1 MGHRA and CDR2 YSYEKL. This CDR3 has 15 residues. V dropped 6 bases and J dropped 5; count of bases not matched to a gene: 8.

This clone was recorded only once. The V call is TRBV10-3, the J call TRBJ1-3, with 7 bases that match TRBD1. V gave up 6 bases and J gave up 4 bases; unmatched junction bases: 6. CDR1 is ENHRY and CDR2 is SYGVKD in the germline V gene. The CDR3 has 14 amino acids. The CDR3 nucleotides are TGTGCCATCAGAGAGGCGGGACAGGGAAACACCATATATTTT. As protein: CAIREAGQGNTIYF.

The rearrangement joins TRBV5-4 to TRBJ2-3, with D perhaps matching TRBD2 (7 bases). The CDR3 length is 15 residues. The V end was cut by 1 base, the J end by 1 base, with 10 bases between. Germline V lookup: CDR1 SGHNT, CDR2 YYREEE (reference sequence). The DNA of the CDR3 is TGTGCCAGCAGCTTGTGGGGGGGCCGCACAGATACGCAGTATTTT. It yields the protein CASSLWGGRTDTQYF.